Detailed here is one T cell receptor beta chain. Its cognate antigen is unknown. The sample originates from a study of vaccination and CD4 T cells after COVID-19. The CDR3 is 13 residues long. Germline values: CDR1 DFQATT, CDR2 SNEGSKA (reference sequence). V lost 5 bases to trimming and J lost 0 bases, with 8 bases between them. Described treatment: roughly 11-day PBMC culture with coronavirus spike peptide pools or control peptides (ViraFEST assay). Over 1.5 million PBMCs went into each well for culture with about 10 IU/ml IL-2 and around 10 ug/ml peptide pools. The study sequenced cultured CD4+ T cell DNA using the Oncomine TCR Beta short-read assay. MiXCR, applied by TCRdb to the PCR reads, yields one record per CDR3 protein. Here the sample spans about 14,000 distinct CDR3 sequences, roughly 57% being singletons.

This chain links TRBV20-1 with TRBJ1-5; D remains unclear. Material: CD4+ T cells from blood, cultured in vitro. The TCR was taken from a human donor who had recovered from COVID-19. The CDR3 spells CSAYWDSNQPQHF. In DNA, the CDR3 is TGCAGTGCTTACTGGGATAGCAATCAGCCCCAGCATTTT.